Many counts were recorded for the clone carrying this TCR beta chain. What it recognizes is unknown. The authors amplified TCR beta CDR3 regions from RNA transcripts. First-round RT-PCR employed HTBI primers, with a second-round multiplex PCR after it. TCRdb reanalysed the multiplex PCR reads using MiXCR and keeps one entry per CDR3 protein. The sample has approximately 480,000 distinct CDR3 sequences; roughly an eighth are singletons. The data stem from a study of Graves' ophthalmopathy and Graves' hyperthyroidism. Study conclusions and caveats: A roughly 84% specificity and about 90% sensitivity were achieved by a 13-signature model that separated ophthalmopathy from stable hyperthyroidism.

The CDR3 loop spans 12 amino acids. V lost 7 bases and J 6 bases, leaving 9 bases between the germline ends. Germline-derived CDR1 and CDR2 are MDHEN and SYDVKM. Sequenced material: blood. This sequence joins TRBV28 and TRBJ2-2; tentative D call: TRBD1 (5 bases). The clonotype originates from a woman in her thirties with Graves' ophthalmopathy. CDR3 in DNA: TGTGCCAGCAAAGGGGTGGCCGGGGAGCTGTTTTTT. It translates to CASKGVAGELFF.